The clone carrying this TCR beta chain was detected only once. The source of the sample is a study of cytomegalovirus exposure and HLA in healthy donors. PCR employed 60 Vbeta and 13 Jbeta primers. The protocol was immunoSEQ multiplex PCR, while the TCRdb copy is restricted to in-frame clones and leaves out a portion. The sample consists of 130,000 to 150,000 clones, 76% of them appearing once. This CDR3 contains 14 residues. CDR1 and CDR2 from the germline V gene are MNHNY and SVGAGI (reference sequence). The V and J genes are TRBV6-6 and TRBJ2-5; TRBD1 agrees at 7 bases. Near its end, the DNA agrees better with TRBJ2-7, so the J call may be wrong. This receptor was obtained from a man aged 18-30 years in good health and CMV-seronegative. Material for sequencing was PBMCs. In nucleotides, the CDR3 is TGTGCCAGCAGTTACGCCCGGGACAGCTACGAGCAGTACTTC. This encodes CASSYARDSYEQYF.